What follows is one T cell receptor (beta chain) and its context. Here immunoSEQ multiplex PCR was the method, and the copy in TCRdb shows in-frame clones only, minus some. The sample lists around 92,000 clones, roughly 89% occurring once. As for time point: baseline, week 1 (first vaccination visit). The treatment: pre-vaccination baseline after standard-of-care therapy. These data originate in a study of a mutant IDH1 vaccine in newly diagnosed glioma. Sequenced material: PBMCs, taken from a glioma patient treated with radiotherapy, temozolomide or both. This receptor was identified in a woman aged 50 to 60 with glioma.

The CDR3 here is CASKPGQGNTGELFF. CDR3 sequence (DNA): TGTGCCAGCAAACCGGGACAGGGGAACACCGGGGAGCTGTTTTTT. V and J are TRBV27 and TRBJ2-2; 9 positions match TRBD1. Unmatched junction bases numbered 4, after V lost 7 bases and J lost 1 base. Germline V CDR1 and CDR2: MNHEY, SMNVEV (reference sequence). The CDR3 spans 15 residues.